These T cell receptor beta chains were read from a single sample in a study of immune cell composition in non-small cell lung cancer. Assay: immunoSEQ multiplex PCR; the TCRdb copy retains only in-frame clones and omits some. The table shows about 4,300 clones, with around three quarters occurring only once. Material: lung tumor tissue. The receptors come from a human donor with non-small cell lung cancer. CDR3s include the opening cysteine and the closing phenylalanine or tryptophan. D genes are given only for firm matches. Size tells how often a clone was seen (once, few, many) or the class of an expanded clone, and some rows leave it out.

V gene,clone size,J gene,D gene,CDR3 DNA,CDR3 protein
TRBV6-4,-,TRBJ2-2,TRBD2,TGTGCCAGCAGTGCGGGACTAGCGGGAGTCGGGGAGCTGTTTTTT,CASSAGLAGVGELFF
TRBV5-4,-,TRBJ1-1,TRBD1,TGTGCCAGCAGCTCGGGACAGGGGGTTACTGAAGCTTTCTTT,CASSSGQGVTEAFF
TRBV5-1,-,TRBJ2-5,TRBD2,TGCGCCAGCAGCTTGGAGCGGGGGCTTGGGACCCAGTACTTC,CASSLERGLGTQYF
TRBV7-9,once,TRBJ2-5,-,TGTGCCAGCAGCTTAGGGAGCGATCAAGAGACCCAGTACTTC,CASSLGSDQETQYF